The 2 T cell receptor beta chains presented below share a single source sample, sequenced in a study of T cells after yellow fever vaccination. MiXCR, applied by TCRdb to the 5' RACE reads, yields one record per CDR3 protein. The sample consists of under 300,000 distinct CDR3 sequences, 6% to 7.5% of them appearing once. Source: CD4+ T cells sorted from PBMCs, taken 15 days after the yellow fever booster vaccination. The receptor set was obtained from a man between 25 and 39 years old who received the YFV17D yellow fever vaccine.

This clonotype was counted ten times or more. The CDR3 sequence is CSAPKETQYF. DNA for the CDR3: TGCAGTGCTCCCAAAGAGACCCAGTACTTC. This rearrangement joins TRBV20-1 to TRBJ2-5; no clear D. CDR3 size: 10 residues. V lost 5 bases to trimming and J lost 3 bases, with 4 bases between them. Germline-derived CDR1 and CDR2 are DFQATT and SNEGSKA (reference sequence).

V gene TRBV25-1 combines with J gene TRBJ2-7; D is unresolved. Germline CDR1 and CDR2: MGHDK and SYGVNS. The CDR3 spans 15 residues. Trimming took off 1 base at V and 3 bases at J, with 13 bases between the two ends. The CDR3, as DNA: TGTGCCAGCAGTGAATCCCCCCTGGGCCGCTACGAGCAGTACTTC. It is translated as CASSESPLGRYEQYF.